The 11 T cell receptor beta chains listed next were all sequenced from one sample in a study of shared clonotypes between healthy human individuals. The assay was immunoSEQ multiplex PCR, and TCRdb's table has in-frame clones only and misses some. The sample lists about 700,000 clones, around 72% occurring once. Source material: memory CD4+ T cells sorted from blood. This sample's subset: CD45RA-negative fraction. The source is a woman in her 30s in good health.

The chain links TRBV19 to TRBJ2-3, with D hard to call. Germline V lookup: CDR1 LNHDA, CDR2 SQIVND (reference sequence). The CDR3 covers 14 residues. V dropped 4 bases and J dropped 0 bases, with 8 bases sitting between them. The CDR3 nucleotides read TGTGCCAGTAGTACCGCCGACAGCACAGATACGCAGTATTTT. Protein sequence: CASSTADSTDTQYF.

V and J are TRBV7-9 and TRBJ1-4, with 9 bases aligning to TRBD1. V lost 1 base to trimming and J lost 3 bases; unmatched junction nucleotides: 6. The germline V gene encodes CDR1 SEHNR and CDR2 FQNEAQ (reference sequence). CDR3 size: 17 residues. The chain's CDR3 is CASSLVQGQGANEKLFF. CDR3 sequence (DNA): TGTGCCAGCAGCTTAGTACAGGGACAGGGAGCTAATGAAAAACTGTTTTTT. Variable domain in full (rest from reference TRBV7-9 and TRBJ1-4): DTGVSQNPRHKITKRGQNVTFRCDPISEHNRLYWYRQTLGQGPEFLTYFQNEAQLEKSRLLSDRFSAERPKGSFSTLEIQRTEQGDSAMYLCASSLVQGQGANEKLFFGSGTQLSVL.

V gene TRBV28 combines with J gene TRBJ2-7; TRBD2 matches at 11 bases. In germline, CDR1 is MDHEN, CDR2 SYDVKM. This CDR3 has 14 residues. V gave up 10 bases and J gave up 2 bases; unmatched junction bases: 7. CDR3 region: CAIQLAGEAYEQYF. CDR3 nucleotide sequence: TGTGCCATCCAACTAGCGGGGGAGGCCTACGAGCAGTACTTC.

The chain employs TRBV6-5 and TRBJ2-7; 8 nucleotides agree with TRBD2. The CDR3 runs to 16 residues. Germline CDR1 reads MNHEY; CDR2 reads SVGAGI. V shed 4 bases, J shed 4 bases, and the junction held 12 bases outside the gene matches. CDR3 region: CASSSRFLLAAYEQYF. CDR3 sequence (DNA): TGTGCCAGCAGTTCCCGGTTCCTACTAGCGGCTTACGAGCAGTACTTC.

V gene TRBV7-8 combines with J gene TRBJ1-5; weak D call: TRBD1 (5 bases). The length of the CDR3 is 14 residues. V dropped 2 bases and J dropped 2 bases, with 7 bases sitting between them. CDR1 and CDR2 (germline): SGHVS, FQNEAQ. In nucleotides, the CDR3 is TGTGCCAGCAGCTTATCCAGGGGCAATCAGCCCCAGCATTTT. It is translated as CASSLSRGNQPQHF.

Here the CDR3 DNA reads TGTGCCAGCAGTCAACGACTAGCTCTGTACTTC. This sequence encodes CASSQRLALYF. This chain links TRBV28 with TRBJ2-5, with TRBD2 matching over 7 bases. V gave up 5 bases and J gave up 13 bases; unmatched junction bases: 7. Germline values: CDR1 MDHEN, CDR2 SYDVKM. The CDR3 is 11 amino acids.

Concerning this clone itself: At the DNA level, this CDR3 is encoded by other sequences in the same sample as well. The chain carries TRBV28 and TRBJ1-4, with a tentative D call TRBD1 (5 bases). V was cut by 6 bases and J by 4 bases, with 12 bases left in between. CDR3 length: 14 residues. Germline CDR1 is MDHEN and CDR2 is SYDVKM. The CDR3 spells CASSPDSYNEKLFF. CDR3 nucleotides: TGTGCCAGCAGCCCCGACAGTTATAATGAAAAACTGTTTTTT.

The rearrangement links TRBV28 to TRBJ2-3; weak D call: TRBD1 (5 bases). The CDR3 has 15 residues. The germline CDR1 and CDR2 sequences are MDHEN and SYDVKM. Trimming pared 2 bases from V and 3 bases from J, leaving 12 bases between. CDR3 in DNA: TGTGCCAGCAGTTTAAGTCAGGGCAGTACAGATACGCAGTATTTT. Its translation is CASSLSQGSTDTQYF.

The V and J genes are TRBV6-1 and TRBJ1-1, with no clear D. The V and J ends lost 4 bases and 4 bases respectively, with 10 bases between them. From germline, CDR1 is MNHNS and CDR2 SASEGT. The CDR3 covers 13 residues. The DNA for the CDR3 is TGTGCCAGCAGTGGGACTACCGTCACTGAAGCTTTCTTT. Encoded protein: CASSGTTVTEAFF.

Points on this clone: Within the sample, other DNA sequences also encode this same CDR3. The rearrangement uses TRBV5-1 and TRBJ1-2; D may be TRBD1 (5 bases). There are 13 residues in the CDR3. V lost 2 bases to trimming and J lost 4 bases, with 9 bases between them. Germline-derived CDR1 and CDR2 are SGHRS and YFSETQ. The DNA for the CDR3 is TGCGCCAGCAGCTTCGGGGACGGCTATGGCTACACCTTC. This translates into CASSFGDGYGYTF.

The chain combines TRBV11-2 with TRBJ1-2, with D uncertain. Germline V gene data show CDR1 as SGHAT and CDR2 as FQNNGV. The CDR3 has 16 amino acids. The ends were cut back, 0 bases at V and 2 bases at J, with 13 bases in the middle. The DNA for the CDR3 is TGTGCCAGCAGCTTAGATCGGCCGGGGAGAAACTATGGCTACACCTTC. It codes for CASSLDRPGRNYGYTF. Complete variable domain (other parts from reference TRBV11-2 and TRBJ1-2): EAGVAQSPRYKIIEKRQSVAFWCNPISGHATLYWYQQILGQGPKLLIQFQNNGVVDDSQLPKDRFSAERLKGVDSTLKIQPAKLEDSAVYLCASSLDRPGRNYGYTFGSGTRLTVV.